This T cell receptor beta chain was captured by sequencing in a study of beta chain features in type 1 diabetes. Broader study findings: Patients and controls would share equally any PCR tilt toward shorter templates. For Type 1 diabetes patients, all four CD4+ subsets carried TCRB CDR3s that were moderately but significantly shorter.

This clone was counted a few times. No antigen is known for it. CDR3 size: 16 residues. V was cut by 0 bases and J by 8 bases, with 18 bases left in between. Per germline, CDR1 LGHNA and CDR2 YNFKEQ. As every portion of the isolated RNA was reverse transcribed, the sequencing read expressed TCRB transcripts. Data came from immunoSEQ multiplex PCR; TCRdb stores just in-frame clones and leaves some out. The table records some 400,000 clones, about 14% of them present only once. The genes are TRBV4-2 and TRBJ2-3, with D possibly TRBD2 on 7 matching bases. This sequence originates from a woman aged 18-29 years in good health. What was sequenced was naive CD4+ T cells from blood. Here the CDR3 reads CASSQDRGEGPGTQYF. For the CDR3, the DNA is TGTGCCAGCAGCCAAGATAGGGGGGAGGGACCAGGTACGCAGTATTTT.